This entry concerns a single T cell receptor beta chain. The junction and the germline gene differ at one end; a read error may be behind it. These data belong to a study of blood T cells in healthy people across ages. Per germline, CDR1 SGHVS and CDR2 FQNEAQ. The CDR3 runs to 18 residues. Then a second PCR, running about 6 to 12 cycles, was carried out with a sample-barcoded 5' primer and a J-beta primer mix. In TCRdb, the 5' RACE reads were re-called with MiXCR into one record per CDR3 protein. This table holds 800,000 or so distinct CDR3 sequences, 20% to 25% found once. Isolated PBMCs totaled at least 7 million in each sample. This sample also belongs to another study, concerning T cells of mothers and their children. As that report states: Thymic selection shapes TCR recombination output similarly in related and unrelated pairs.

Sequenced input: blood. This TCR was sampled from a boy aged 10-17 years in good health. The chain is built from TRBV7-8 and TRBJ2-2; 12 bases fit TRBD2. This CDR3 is CASSLELAGGLRAGEPFF. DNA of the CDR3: TGTGCCAGCAGCTTAGAACTAGCGGGAGGCCTGCGCGCCGGGGAGCCGTTTTTT.